This TCR beta chain was recovered during a study of identical twins. TCRdb reprocessed the 5' RACE reads with MiXCR, giving one entry per CDR3 protein. This sample has about 240,000 distinct CDR3 sequences, with 6% to 8.5% found just once. The CDR3 has 15 amino acids. With V trimmed by 7 bases and J by 0 bases, 6 bases remained unmatched. This clonotype was seen ten or more times. This sample also belongs to another study, concerning yellow fever vaccine responses in identical twins.

This clonotype originated in a woman under 30 in good health. Sequencing input: CD8+ T cells sorted from blood. The chain is built from TRBV12-3 or TRBV12-4 and TRBJ2-7, with 10 nucleotides matching TRBD2. CDR3 sequence (DNA): TGTGCCAGCATGAACACTAGCGGGAACTCCTACGAGCAGTACTTC. Its protein is CASMNTSGNSYEQYF.